The T cell receptor (beta chain) described here comes from a study of shared clonotypes between healthy human individuals. Everyone who donated was a Caucasian adult who lived in Nashville, Tennessee. This CDR3 is 13 amino acids long. Germline trimming cut 10 bases from V and 3 bases from J; bases unmatched to any gene: 9. The V gene's germline CDR1 is SGHNT and CDR2 YYREEE (reference sequence). The authors distributed each subset's genomic DNA evenly over several immunoSEQ plates. Per the authors' pipeline: Filtering differed, since immunoSEQ gave only junction sequences and no quality scores. The table came from immunoSEQ multiplex PCR; TCRdb's copy has only in-frame clones and leaves some out. For V, J and clone size, that table is used; D and trimming come from the DNA. The profile covers roughly 2 million clones, with 85% to 95% appearing a single time and 0.13% taken by the ten largest.

The specimen sequenced was naive CD4+ T cells sorted from blood. Subset: CD45RA+ positively selected. The origin of this receptor is a man younger than 30 in good health. This chain connects TRBV5-4 to TRBJ1-2, with 7 bases identical to TRBD1. The CDR3: CAWPGQNDYGYTF. The CDR3 DNA reads TGTGCCTGGCCGGGACAGAATGACTATGGCTACACCTTC.